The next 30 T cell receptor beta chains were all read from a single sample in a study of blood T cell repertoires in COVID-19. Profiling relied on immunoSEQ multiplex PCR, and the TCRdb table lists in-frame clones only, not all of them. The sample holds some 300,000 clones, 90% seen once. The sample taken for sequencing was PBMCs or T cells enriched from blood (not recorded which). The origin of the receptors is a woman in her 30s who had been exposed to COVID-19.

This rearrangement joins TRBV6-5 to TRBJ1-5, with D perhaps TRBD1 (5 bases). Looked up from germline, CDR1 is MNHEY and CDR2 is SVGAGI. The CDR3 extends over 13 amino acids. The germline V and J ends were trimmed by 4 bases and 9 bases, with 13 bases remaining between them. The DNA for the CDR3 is TGTGCCAGCAGTTCCCTAGACAGTGCGCCCCAGCATTTT. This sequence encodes CASSSLDSAPQHF.

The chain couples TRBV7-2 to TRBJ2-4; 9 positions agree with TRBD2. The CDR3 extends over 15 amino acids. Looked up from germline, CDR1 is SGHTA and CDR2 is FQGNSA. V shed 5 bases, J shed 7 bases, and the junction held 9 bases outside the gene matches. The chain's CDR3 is CASSPRSSGVNIQYF. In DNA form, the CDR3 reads TGTGCCAGCAGCCCTCGGTCTAGCGGGGTGAACATTCAGTACTTC.

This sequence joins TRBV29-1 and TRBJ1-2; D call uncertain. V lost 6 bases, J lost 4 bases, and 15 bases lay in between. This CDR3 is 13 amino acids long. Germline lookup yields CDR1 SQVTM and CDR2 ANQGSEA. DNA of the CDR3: TGCAGCGTGCCTAGAGGGTTCCTCTATGGCTACACCTTC. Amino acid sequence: CSVPRGFLYGYTF.

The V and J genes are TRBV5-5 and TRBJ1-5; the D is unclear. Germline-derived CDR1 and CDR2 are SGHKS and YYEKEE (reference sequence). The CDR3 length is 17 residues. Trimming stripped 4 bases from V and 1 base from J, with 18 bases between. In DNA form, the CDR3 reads TGTGCCAGCAGCCCACACGCGGCGGGGTCGAGCAATCAGCCCCAGCATTTT. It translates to CASSPHAAGSSNQPQHF.

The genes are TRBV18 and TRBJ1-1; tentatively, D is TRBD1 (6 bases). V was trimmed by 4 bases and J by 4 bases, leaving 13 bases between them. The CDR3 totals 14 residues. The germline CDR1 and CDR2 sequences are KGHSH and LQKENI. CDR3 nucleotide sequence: TGTGCCAGCTCACTTCAGTCCAGGGGCACTGAAGCTTTCTTT. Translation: CASSLQSRGTEAFF.

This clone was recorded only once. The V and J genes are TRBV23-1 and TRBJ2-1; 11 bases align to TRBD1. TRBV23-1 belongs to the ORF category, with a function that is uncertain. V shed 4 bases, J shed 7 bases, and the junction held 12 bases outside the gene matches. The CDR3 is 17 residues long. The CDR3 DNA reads TGCGCCAGCAGTCTGGCGGTGGGACAGGGGGGACCAAATGAGCAGTTCTTC. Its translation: CASSLAVGQGGPNEQFF.

CDR3 DNA sequence: TGTGCCAGCAGTTTAACCGGAGCTAACTATGGCTACACCTTC. It codes for CASSLTGANYGYTF. The chain joins TRBV27 to TRBJ1-2; no firm D call. This CDR3 is 14 amino acids long. V gave up 2 bases and J gave up 0 bases, with 7 bases separating them. Germline V gene lookup returns CDR1 MNHEY and CDR2 SMNVEV (reference sequence).

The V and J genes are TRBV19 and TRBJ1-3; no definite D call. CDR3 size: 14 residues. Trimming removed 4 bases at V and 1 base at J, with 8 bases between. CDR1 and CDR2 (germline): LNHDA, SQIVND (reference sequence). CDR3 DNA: TGTGCCAGTAGTACAGGCCTTTCTGGAAACACCATATATTTT. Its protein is CASSTGLSGNTIYF.

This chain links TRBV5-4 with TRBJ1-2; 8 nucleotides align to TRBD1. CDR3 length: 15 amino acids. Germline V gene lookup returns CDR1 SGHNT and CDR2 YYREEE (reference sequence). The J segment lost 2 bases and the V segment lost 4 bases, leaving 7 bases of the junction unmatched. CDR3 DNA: TGTGCCAGCAGCCAAGGGACAGGAGTCAACTATGGCTACACCTTC. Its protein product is CASSQGTGVNYGYTF.

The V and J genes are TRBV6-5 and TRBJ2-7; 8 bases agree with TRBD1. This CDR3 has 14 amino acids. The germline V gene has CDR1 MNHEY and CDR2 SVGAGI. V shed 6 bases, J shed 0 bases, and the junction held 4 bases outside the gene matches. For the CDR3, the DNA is TGTGCCAGCAGAAGACAGGGGAGCTCCTACGAGCAGTACTTC. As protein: CASRRQGSSYEQYF.

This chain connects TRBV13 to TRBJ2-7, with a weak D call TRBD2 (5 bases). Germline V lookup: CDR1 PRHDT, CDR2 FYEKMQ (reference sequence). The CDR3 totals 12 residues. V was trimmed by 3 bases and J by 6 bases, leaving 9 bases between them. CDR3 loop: CASSLGVSEQYF. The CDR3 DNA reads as TGTGCCAGCAGCTTGGGAGTTTCCGAGCAGTACTTC.

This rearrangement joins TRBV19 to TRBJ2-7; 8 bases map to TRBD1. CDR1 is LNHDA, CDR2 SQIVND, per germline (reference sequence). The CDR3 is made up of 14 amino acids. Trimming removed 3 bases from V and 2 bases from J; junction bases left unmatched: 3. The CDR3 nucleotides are TGTGCCAGTAGTATGGGGACAGGCGCCTACGAGCAGTACTTC. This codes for CASSMGTGAYEQYF. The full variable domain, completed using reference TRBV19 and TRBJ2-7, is DGGITQSPKYLFRKEGQNVTLSCEQNLNHDAMYWYRQDPGQGLRLIYYSQIVNDFQKGDIAEGYSVSREKKESFPLTVTSAQKNPTAFYLCASSMGTGAYEQYFGPGTRLTVT.

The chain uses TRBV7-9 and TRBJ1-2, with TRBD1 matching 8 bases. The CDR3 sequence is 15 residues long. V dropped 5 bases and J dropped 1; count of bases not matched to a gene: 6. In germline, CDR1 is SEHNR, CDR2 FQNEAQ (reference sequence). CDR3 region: CASSPPDRVNYGYTF. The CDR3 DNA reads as TGTGCCAGCAGCCCCCCGGACAGGGTTAACTATGGCTACACCTTC.

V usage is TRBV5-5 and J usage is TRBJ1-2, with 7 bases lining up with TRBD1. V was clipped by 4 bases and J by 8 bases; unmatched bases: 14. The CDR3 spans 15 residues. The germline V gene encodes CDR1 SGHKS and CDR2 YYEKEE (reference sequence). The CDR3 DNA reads TGTGCCAGCAGCCAAACCCCAGACAGGGACAAAGGCTACACCTTC. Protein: CASSQTPDRDKGYTF.

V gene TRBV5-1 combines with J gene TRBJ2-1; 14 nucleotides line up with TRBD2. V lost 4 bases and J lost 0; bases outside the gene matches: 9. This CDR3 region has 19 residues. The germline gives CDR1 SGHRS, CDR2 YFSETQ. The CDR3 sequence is CASSPIGTSGGSSYNEQFF. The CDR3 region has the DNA TGCGCCAGCAGCCCCATAGGGACTAGCGGGGGCAGCTCCTACAATGAGCAGTTCTTC.

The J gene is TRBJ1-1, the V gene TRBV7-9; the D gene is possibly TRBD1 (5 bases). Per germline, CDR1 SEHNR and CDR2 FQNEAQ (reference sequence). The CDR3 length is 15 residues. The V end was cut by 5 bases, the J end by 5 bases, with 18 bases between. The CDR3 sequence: CASSRRGMEGTEAFF. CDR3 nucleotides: TGTGCCAGCAGCCGACGGGGGATGGAAGGTACTGAAGCTTTCTTT.

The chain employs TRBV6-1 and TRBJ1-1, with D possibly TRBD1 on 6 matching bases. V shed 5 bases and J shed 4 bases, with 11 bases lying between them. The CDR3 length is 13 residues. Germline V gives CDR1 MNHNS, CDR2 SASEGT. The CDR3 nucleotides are TGTGCCAGCAGTCACAGGGAACCCACTGAAGCTTTCTTT. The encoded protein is CASSHREPTEAFF.

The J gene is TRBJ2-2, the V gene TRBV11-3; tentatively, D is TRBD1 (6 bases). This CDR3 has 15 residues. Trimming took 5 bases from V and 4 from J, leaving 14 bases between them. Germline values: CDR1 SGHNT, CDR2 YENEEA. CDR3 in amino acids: CASSRDTLGTGELFF. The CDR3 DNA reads TGTGCCAGCAGCAGGGACACTCTGGGCACCGGGGAGCTGTTTTTT.

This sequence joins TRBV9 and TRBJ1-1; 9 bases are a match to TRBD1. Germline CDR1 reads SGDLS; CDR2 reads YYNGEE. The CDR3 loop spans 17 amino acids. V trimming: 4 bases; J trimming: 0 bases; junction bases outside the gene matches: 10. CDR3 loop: CASSPGQGGHMNTEAFF. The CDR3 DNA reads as TGTGCCAGCAGCCCGGGACAGGGAGGTCACATGAACACTGAAGCTTTCTTT. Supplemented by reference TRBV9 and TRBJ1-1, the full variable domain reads DSGVTQTPKHLITATGQRVTLRCSPRSGDLSVYWYQQSLDQGLQFLIQYYNGEERAKGNILERFSAQQFPDLHSELNLSSLELGDSALYFCASSPGQGGHMNTEAFFGQGTRLTVV.

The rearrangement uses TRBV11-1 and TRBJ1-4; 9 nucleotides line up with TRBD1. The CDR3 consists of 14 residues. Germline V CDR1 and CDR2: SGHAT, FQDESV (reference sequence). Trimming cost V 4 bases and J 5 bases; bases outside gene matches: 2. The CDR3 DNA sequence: TGTGCCAGCAGCTCGGGACAGGGCAATGAAAAACTGTTTTTT. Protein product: CASSSGQGNEKLFF. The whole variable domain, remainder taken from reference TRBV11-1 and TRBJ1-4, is EAEVAQSPRYKITEKSQAVAFWCDPISGHATLYWYRQILGQGPELLVQFQDESVVDDSQLPKDRFSAERLKGVDSTLKIQPAELGDSAMYLCASSSGQGNEKLFFGSGTQLSVL.

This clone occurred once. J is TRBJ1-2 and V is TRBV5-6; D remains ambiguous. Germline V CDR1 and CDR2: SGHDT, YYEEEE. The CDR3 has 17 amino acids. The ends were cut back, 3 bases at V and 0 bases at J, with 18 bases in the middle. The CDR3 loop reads CASSWSSAGRSNYGYTF. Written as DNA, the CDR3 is TGTGCCAGCAGCTGGTCCTCGGCGGGTAGGTCTAACTATGGCTACACCTTC.

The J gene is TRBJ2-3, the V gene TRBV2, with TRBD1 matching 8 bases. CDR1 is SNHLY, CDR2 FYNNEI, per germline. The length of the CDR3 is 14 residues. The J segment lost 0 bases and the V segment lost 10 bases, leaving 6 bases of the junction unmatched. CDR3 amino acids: CATRTGPSTDTQYF. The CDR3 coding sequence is TGTGCCACACGGACAGGGCCCAGCACAGATACGCAGTATTTT.

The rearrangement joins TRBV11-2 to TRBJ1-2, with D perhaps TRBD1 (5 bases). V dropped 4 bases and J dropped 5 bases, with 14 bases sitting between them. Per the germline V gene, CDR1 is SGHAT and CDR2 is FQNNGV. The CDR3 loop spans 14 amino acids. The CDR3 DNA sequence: TGTGCCAGCAGCTATATCCAGGGAGGGTATGGCTACACCTTC. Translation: CASSYIQGGYGYTF.

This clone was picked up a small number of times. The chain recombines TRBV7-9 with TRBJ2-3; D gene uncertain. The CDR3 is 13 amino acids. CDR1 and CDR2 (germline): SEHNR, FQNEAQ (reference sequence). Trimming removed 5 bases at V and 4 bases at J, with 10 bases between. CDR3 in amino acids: CASSTPLPDTQYF. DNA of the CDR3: TGTGCCAGCAGCACTCCCCTACCAGATACGCAGTATTTT.

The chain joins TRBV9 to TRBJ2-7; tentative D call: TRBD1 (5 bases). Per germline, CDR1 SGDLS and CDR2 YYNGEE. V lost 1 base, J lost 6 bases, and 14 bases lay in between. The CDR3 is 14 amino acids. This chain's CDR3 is CASSVLGAPGEQYF. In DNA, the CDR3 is TGTGCCAGCAGCGTATTAGGGGCACCAGGCGAGCAGTACTTC.

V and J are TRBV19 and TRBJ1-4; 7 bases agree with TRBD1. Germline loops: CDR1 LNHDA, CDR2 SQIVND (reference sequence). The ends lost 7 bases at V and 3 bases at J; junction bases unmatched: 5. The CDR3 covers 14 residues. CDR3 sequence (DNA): TGTGCCAGTACCCGGACAGGACCTAATGAAAAACTGTTTTTT. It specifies CASTRTGPNEKLFF.

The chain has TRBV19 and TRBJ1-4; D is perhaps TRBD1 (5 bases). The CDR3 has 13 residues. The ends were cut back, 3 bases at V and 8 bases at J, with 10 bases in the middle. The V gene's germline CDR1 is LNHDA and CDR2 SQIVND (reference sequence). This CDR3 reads CASSIRDQEKLFF. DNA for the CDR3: TGTGCCAGTAGTATCAGGGATCAAGAAAAACTGTTTTTT.

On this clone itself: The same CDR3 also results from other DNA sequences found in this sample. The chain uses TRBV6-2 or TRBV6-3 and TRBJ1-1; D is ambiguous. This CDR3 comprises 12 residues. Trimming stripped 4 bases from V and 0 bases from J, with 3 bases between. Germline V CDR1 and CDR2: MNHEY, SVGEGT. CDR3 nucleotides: TGTGCCAGCAGTTTATTGAACACTGAAGCTTTCTTT. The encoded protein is CASSLLNTEAFF.

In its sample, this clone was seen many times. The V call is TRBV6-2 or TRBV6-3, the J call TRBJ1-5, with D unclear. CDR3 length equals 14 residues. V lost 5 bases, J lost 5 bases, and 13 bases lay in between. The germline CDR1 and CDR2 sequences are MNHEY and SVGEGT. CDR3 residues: CASSPRGEHQPQHF. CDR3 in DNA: TGTGCCAGCAGTCCCCGCGGGGAGCATCAGCCCCAGCATTTT.

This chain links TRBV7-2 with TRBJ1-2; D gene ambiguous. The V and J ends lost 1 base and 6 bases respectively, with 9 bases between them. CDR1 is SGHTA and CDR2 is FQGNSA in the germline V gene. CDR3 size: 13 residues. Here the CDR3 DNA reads TGTGCCAGCAGCTTAGTCAATTCGGATGGCTACACCTTC. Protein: CASSLVNSDGYTF.